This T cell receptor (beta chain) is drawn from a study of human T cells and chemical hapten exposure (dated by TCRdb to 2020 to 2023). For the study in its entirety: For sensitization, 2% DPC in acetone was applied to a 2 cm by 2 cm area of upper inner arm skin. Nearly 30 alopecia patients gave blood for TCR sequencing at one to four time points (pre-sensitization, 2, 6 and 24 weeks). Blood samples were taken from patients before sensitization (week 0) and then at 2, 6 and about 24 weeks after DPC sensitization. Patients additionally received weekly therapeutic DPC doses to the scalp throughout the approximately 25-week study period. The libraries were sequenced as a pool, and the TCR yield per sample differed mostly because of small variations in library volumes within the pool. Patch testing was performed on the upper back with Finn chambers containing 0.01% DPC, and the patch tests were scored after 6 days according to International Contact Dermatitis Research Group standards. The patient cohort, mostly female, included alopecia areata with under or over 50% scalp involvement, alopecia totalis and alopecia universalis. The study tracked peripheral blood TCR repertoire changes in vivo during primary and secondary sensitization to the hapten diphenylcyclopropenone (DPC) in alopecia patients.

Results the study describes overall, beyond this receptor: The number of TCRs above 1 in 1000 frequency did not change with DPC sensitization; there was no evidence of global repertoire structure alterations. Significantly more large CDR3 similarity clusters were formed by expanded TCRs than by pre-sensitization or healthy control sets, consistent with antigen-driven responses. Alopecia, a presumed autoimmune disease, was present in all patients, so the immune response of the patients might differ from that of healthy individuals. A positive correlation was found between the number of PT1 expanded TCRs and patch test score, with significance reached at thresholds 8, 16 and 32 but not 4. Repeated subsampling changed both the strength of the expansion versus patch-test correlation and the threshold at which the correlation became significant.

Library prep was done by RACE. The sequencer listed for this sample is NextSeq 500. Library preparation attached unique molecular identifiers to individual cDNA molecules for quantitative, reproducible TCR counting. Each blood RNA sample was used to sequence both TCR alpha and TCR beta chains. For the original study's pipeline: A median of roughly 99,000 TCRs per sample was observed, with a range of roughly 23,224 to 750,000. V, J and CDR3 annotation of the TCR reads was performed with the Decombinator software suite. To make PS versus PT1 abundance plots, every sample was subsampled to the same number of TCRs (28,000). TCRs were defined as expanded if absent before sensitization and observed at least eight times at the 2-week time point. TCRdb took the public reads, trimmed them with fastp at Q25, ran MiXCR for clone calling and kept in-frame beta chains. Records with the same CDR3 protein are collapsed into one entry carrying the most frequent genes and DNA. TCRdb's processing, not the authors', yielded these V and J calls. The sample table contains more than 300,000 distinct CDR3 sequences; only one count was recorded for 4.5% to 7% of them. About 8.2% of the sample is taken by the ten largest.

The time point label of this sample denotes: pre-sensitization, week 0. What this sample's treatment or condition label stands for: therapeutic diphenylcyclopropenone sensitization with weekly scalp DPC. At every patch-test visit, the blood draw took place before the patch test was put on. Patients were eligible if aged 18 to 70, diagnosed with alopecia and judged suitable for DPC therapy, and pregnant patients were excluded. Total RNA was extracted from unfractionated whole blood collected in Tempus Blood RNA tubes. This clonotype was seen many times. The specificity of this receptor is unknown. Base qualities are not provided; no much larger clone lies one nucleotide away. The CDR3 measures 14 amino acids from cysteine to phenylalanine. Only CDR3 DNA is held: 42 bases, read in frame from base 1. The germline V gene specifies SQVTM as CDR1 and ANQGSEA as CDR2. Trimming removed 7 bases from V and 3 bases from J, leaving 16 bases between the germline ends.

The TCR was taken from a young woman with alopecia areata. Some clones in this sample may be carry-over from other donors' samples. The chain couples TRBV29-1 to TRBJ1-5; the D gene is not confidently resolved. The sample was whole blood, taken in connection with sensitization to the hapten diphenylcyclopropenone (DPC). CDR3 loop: CSAAVEDPNQPQHF. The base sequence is TGCAGCGCTGCTGTGGAGGACCCCAATCAGCCCCAGCATTTT.